This T cell receptor beta chain was observed in a study of control samples from healthy donors and cancer patients. V was pared by 7 bases and J by 2 bases, with 10 bases between. This CDR3 spans 13 amino acids. CDR1 is KGHDR and CDR2 is SFDVKD in the germline V gene. The assay was immunoSEQ multiplex PCR, and TCRdb's table has in-frame clones only and misses some. The repertoire consists of around 120,000 clones, with more than 75% occurring once and the leading ten covering less than 3%. This sequence was found in a woman in her seventies in good health. Sequencing used blood. The genes are TRBV24-1 and TRBJ1-2; the D gene is possibly TRBD1 (6 bases). CDR3 nucleotide sequence: TGTGCCACCAGCGGGGGCGGGAACTATGGCTACACCTTC. This codes for CATSGGGNYGYTF.